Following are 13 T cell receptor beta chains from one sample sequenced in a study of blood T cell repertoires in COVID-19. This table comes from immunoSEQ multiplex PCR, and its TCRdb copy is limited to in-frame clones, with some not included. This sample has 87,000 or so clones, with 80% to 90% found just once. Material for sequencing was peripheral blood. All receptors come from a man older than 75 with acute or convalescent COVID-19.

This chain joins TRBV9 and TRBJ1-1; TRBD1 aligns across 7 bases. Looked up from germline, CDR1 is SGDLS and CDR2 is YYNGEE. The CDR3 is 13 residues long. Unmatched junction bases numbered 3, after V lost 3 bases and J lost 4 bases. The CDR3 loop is CASSARDSTEAFF. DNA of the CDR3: TGTGCCAGCAGCGCTCGGGACAGCACTGAAGCTTTCTTT.

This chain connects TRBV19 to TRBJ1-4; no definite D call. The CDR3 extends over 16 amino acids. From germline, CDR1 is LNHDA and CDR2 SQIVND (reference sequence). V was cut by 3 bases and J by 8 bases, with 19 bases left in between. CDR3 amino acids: CASSMGSGVLSEKLFF. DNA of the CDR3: TGTGCCAGTAGTATGGGCTCTGGCGTACTCTCGGAAAAACTGTTTTTT.

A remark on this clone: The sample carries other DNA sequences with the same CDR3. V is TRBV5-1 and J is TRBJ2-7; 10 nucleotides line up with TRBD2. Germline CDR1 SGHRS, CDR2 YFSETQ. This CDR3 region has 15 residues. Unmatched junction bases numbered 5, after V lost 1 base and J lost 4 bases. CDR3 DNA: TGCGCCAGCAGCTTGTCCCCTAGCGGGAGTTACGAGCAGTACTTC. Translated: CASSLSPSGSYEQYF.

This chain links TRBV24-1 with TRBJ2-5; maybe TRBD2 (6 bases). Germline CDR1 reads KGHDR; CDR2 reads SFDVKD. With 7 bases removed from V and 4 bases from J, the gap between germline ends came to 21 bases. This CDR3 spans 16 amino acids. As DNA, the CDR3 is TGTGCCACCAGCCACGCTTTCGGGACTGGGGGAGAGACCCAGTACTTC. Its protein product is CATSHAFGTGGETQYF.

For the CDR3, the DNA is TGCGCCAGCAGCTTTGGCTCTAGCGGGAGGGCAAACAATGAGCAGTTCTTC. Protein product: CASSFGSSGRANNEQFF. The rearrangement joins TRBV5-1 to TRBJ2-1, with 12 bases that match TRBD2. The V segment lost 2 bases and the J segment 5 bases; nucleotides outside the gene matches: 8. CDR3 length: 17 residues. Germline V gene data show CDR1 as SGHRS and CDR2 as YFSETQ.

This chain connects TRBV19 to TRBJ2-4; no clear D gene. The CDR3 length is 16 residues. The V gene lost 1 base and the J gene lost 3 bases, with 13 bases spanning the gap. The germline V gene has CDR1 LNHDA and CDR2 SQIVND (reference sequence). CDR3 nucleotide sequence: TGTGCCAGTAGTATAGGGCAGGTTGTAGTCAAAAACATTCAGTACTTC. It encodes CASSIGQVVVKNIQYF.

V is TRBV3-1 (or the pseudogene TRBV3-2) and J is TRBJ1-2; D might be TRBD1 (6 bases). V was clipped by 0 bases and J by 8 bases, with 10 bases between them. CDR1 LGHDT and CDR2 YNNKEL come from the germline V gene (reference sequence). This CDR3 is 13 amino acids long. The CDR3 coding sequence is TGTGCCAGCAGCCAAGAACAGGGAAGGGGCTACACCTTC. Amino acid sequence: CASSQEQGRGYTF.

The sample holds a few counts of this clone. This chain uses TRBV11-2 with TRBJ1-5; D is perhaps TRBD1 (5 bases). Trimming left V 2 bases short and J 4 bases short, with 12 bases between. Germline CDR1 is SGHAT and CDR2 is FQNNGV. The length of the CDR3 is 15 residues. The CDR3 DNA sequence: TGTGCCAGCAGCTTAAGTGGAGGGGCTAATCAGCCCCAGCATTTT. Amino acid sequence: CASSLSGGANQPQHF.

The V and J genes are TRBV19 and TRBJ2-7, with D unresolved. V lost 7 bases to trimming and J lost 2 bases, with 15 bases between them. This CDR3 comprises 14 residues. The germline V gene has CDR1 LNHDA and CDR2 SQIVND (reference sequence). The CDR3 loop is CASKYSSLAYEQYF. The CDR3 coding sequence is TGTGCCAGTAAGTACAGCTCCCTTGCCTACGAGCAGTACTTC.

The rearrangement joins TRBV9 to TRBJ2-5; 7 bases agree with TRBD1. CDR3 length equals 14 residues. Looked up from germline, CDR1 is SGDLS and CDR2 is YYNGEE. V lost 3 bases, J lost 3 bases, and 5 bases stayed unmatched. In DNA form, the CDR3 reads TGTGCCAGCAGCGCCTATACAGGGGAAGAGACCCAGTACTTC. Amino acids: CASSAYTGEETQYF.

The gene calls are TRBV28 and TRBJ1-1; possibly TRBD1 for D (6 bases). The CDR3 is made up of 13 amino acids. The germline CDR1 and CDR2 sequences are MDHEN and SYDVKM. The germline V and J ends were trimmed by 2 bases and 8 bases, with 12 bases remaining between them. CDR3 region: CASSLGTGREAFF. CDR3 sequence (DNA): TGTGCCAGCAGTTTAGGCACAGGGCGGGAAGCTTTCTTT.

The CDR3 DNA sequence: TGTGCCAGCAGCCAAGAAGTACTGGGGGCTTATAATTCACCCCTCCACTTT. Its translation: CASSQEVLGAYNSPLHF. This chain uses TRBV4-2 with TRBJ1-6, with a tentative D call TRBD1 (6 bases). Per the germline V gene, CDR1 is LGHNA and CDR2 is YNFKEQ. V was trimmed by 0 bases and J by 4 bases, leaving 13 bases between them. CDR3 length: 17 amino acids.

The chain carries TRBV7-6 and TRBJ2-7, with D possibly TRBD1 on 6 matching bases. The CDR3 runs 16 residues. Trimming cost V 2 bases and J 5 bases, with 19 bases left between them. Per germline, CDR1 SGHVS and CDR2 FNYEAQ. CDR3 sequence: CASSLIRTGRSHEQYF. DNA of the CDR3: TGTGCCAGCAGCTTAATCCGAACAGGGAGAAGTCACGAGCAGTACTTC.